Listed here are 5 T cell receptor beta chains from one sample, sequenced in a study of blood T cell repertoires in COVID-19. Generated by immunoSEQ multiplex PCR, the TCRdb table keeps only in-frame clones and is missing some. The sample lists about 100,000 clones, more than 80% occurring once. Material for sequencing was peripheral blood. These receptors came from a woman older than 75 with acute or convalescent COVID-19.

This chain uses TRBV27 with TRBJ1-2; D possibly corresponds to TRBD1 (6 bases). V was pared by 5 bases and J by 0 bases, with 16 bases between. Germline V gene sequence: CDR1 MNHEY, CDR2 SMNVEV (reference sequence). The CDR3 length is 16 residues. The CDR3 region has the DNA TGTGCCAGCAGTCCACTACAGGGACCCACTAACTATGGCTACACCTTC. Protein product: CASSPLQGPTNYGYTF.

The chain employs TRBV19 and TRBJ1-2; D is unresolved. The V gene's germline CDR1 is LNHDA and CDR2 SQIVND (reference sequence). The CDR3 length is 12 residues. V was clipped by 6 bases and J by 3 bases, with 8 bases between them. This CDR3 reads CASREEDYGYTF. The DNA of the CDR3 is TGTGCCAGTAGGGAGGAGGACTATGGCTACACCTTC.

The chain joins TRBV9 to TRBJ2-5; 12 bases align to TRBD2. The CDR3 is made up of 16 amino acids. The J segment lost 1 base and the V segment lost 3 bases, leaving 4 bases of the junction unmatched. The germline gives CDR1 SGDLS, CDR2 YYNGEE. CDR3 in DNA: TGTGCCAGCAGCGCAACTAGCGGGAGGTTCCAAGAGACCCAGTACTTC. The encoded protein is CASSATSGRFQETQYF.

V is TRBV7-9 and J is TRBJ1-1; D is unclear. Per the germline V gene, CDR1 is SEHNR and CDR2 is FQNEAQ (reference sequence). This CDR3 spans 13 amino acids. Trimming shortened V by 5 bases and J by 5 bases, and 12 bases separated the two germline ends. The DNA for the CDR3 is TGTGCCAGCAGCCCTGCCCGGGTGACTGAAGCTTTCTTT. It encodes CASSPARVTEAFF.

This clone was recorded a few times. This sequence joins TRBV6-7 and TRBJ1-6; a weak D match, TRBD1 (5 bases). TRBV6-7 is reported as an ORF; its role is uncertain. Trimming pared 5 bases from V and 2 bases from J, leaving 19 bases between. The CDR3 is 18 amino acids. CDR3 coding DNA: TGTGCCAGCAGTCCCTCTTTGGAGGGGTGGGCCTATAATTCACCCCTCCACTTT. This translates into CASSPSLEGWAYNSPLHF.